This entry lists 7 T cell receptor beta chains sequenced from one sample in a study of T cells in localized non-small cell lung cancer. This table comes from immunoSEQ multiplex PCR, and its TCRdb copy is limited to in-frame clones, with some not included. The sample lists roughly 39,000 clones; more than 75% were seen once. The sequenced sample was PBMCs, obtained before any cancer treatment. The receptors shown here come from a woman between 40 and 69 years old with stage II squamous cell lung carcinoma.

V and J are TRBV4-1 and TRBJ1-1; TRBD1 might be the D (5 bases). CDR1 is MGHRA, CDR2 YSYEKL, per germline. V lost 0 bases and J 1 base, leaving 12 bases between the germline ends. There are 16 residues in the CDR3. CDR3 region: CASSQDIMGGNTEAFF. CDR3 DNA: TGCGCCAGCAGCCAAGATATTATGGGGGGGAACACTGAAGCTTTCTTT.

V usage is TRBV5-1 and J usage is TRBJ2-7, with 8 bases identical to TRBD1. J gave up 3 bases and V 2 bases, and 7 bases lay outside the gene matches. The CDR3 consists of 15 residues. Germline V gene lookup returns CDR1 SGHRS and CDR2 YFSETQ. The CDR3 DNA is TGCGCCAGCAGCTTAGCTACCGGGACAGGCTACGAGCAGTACTTC. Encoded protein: CASSLATGTGYEQYF.

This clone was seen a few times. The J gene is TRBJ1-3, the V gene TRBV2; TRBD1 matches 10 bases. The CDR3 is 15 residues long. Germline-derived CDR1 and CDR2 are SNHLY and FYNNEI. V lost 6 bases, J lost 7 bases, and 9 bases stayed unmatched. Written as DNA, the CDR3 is TGTGCCAGCAGCGAGCCCGGGACAGGGGTGAACACCATATATTTT. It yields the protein CASSEPGTGVNTIYF.

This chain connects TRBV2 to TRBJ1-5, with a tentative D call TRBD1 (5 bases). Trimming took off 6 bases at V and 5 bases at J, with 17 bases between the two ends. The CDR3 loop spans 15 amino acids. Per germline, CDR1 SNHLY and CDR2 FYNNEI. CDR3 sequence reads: CASRATGFKDQPQHF. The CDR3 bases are TGTGCCAGCAGGGCCACAGGCTTCAAGGATCAGCCCCAGCATTTT.

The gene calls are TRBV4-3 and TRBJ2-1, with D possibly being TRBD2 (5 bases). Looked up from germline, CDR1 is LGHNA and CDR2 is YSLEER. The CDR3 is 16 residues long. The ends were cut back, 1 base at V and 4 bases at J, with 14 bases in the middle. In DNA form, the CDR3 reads TGCGCCAGCAGCCAAGCCTTACTAGAAGTATACAATGAGCAGTTCTTC. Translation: CASSQALLEVYNEQFF.

CDR3 amino acids: CATSRAGKVATEAFF. Here the CDR3 DNA reads TGTGCCACCAGCAGAGCCGGGAAAGTGGCCACTGAAGCTTTCTTT. The chain is built from TRBV15 and TRBJ1-1; D remains unclear. This CDR3 contains 15 residues. V was pared by 1 base and J by 4 bases, with 13 bases between. Germline V gene sequence: CDR1 LNHNV, CDR2 YYDKDF (reference sequence).

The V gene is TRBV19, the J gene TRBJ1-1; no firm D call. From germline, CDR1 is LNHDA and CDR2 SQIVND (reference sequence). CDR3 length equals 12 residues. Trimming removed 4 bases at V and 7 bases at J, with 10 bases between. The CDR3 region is CASSNSQVEAFF. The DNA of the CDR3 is TGTGCCAGTAGTAACTCCCAGGTTGAAGCTTTCTTT.